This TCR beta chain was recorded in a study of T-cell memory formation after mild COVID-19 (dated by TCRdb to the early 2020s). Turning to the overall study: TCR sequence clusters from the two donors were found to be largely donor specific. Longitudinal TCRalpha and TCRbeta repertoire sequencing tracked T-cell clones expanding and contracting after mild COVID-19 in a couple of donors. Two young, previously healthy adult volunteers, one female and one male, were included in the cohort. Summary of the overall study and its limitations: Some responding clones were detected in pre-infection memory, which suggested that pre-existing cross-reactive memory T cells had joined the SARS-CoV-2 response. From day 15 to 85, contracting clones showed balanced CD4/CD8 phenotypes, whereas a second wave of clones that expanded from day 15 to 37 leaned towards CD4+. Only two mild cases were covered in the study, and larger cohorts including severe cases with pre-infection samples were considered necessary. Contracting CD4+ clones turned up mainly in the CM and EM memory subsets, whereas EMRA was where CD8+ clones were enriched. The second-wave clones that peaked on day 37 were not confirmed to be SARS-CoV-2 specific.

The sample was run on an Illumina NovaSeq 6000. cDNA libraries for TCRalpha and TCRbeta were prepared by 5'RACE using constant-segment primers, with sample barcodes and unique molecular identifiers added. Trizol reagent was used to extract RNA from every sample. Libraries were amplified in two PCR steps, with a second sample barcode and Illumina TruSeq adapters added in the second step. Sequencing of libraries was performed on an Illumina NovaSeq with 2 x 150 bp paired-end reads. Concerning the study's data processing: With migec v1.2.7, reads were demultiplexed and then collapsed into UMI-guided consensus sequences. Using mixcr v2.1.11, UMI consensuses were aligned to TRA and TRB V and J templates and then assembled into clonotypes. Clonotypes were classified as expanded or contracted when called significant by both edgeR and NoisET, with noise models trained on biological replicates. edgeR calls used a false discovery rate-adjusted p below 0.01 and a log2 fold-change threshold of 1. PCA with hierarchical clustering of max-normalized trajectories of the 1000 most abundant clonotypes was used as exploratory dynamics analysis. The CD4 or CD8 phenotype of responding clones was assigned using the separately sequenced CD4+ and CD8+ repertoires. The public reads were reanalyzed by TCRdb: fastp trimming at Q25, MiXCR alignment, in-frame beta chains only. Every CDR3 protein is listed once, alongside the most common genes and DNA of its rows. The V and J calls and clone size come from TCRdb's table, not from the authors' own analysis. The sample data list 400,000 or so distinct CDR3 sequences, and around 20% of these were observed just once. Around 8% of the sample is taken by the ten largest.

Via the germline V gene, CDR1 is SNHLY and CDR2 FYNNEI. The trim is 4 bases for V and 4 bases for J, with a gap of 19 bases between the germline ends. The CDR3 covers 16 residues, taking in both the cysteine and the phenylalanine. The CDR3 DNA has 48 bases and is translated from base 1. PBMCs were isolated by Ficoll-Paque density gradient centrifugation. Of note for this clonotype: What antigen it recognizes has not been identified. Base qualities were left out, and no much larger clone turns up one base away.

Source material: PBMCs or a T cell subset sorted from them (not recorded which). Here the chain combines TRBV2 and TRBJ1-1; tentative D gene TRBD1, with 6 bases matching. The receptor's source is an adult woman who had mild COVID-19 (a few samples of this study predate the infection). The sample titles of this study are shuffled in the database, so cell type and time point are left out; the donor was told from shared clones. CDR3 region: CASSGPPGARLTEAFF. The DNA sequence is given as TGTGCCAGCAGTGGACCCCCAGGGGCGCGGCTCACTGAAGCTTTCTTT.